The rows below give T cell receptor beta chains drawn from one sample of a study of T cell responses to AZD1222 COVID-19 vaccine. Sequenced by immunoSEQ multiplex PCR; TCRdb stores in-frame clones only, minus some. The sample shows approximately 150,000 clones, more than 90% of them seen only once. The sample was peripheral blood, taken on day 0 of AZD1222 vaccination. The receptors here all came from an adult in good health. Each CDR3 is given with its conserved first and last residue. Fields, in order: CDR3 DNA, CDR3 protein, J gene, V gene, clone size, D gene. The D gene is left open where the match is weak. Clone sizes are given selectively: once, few, many, or a class where the clone is expanded.

DNA: TGTGCCAGCAGTTACACCCTGGATGGAAGTCAGCCCCAGCATTTT
CDR3: CASSYTLDGSQPQHF
J: TRBJ1-5
V: TRBV6-5
size: .
D: .

DNA: TGCGCCAGCAGCCAAGATATGACAGGGACCCTTTTTGGGCAGTACTTC
CDR3: CASSQDMTGTLFGQYF
J: TRBJ2-7
V: TRBV4-1
size: .
D: TRBD1

DNA: TGTGCCAGCTCACCAGGACAGGGGGCCGAGTACTTC
CDR3: CASSPGQGAEYF
J: TRBJ2-7
V: TRBV18
size: .
D: TRBD1

DNA: TGTGCCAGCAGACCTAACGGATACACTGAAGCTTTCTTT
CDR3: CASRPNGYTEAFF
J: TRBJ1-1
V: TRBV6-2/TRBV6-3
size: .
D: .

DNA: TGTGCCAGCAGTTACTCCGCTCGGGGTTACACCGGGGAGCTGTTTTTT
CDR3: CASSYSARGYTGELFF
J: TRBJ2-2
V: TRBV6-5
size: .
D: .

DNA: TGTGCCAGCAGCTTAGGGAGCTGGGGGTCGAATGGCTACACCTTC
CDR3: CASSLGSWGSNGYTF
J: TRBJ1-2
V: TRBV7-8
size: .
D: .

DNA: TGTGCCAGCAGCTTCAACACTGAAGCTTTCTTT
CDR3: CASSFNTEAFF
J: TRBJ1-1
V: TRBV5-4
size: .
D: .

DNA: TGTGCCAGTAGTATATCTAGCGTGAATGAGCAGTTCTTC
CDR3: CASSISSVNEQFF
J: TRBJ2-1
V: TRBV19
size: .
D: .

DNA: TGTGCCAGCTCACCAGGGGATGGCAATCAGCCCCAGCATTTT
CDR3: CASSPGDGNQPQHF
J: TRBJ1-5
V: TRBV18
size: .
D: .

DNA: TGCGCCAGCAGCCCTAGGGTGGGCAATGAGCAGTTCTTC
CDR3: CASSPRVGNEQFF
J: TRBJ2-1
V: TRBV5-1
size: .
D: .

DNA: TGCGCCAGCAGCCAAGATCTCCCACCGAACACCGGGGAGCTGTTTTTT
CDR3: CASSQDLPPNTGELFF
J: TRBJ2-2
V: TRBV4-3
size: .
D: .

DNA: TGTGCCAGCTCGCGCAGAGGGACAGACAACACTGAAGCTTTCTTT
CDR3: CASSRRGTDNTEAFF
J: TRBJ1-1
V: TRBV18
size: once
D: TRBD1

DNA: TGTGCCAGTAGTACCACCGGCAGAGGTGAAAAACTGTTTTTT
CDR3: CASSTTGRGEKLFF
J: TRBJ1-4
V: TRBV19
size: .
D: .

DNA: TGCAGCGTTGGAAGGGGTCAAAATGAAAAACTGTTTTTT
CDR3: CSVGRGQNEKLFF
J: TRBJ1-4
V: TRBV29-1
size: .
D: .

DNA: TGTGCCAGCAAGCGGAGGCCCTCTGGGGCCAACGTCCTGACTTTC
CDR3: CASKRRPSGANVLTF
J: TRBJ2-6
V: TRBV6-5
size: once
D: .

DNA: TGTGCCAGCAGCTTAGGGGGGTTCAGCCATGAGCAGTTCTTC
CDR3: CASSLGGFSHEQFF
J: TRBJ2-1
V: TRBV11-2
size: once
D: .

DNA: TGTGCCAGCAGTTTTAGGGTTCTCGGAGATACGCAGTATTTT
CDR3: CASSFRVLGDTQYF
J: TRBJ2-3
V: TRBV6-5
size: .
D: .

DNA: TGCGCCAGCAGCCAAGATTTCGGCGGCGGGACAGGGATTGGAGGCTACACCTTC
CDR3: CASSQDFGGGTGIGGYTF
J: TRBJ1-2
V: TRBV4-3
size: .
D: TRBD1

DNA: TGTGCCAGCAGCCAAGAGGTAGCGGGACGTTACAATGAGCAGTTCTTC
CDR3: CASSQEVAGRYNEQFF
J: TRBJ2-1
V: TRBV4-2
size: .
D: TRBD2

DNA: TGTGCCAGCACCCCCACTGACAGAGACAATGAGCAGTTCTTC
CDR3: CASTPTDRDNEQFF
J: TRBJ2-1
V: TRBV6-5
size: .
D: .

DNA: TGTGCCAGCAGCCCCCCGGGGGAGAGGAGGGCCAGGAACACCGGGGAGCTGTTTTTT
CDR3: CASSPPGERRARNTGELFF
J: TRBJ2-2
V: TRBV5-8
size: .
D: .

DNA: TGTGCCAGCAGTTTATCGGGGGGCAGGGCTTTCTTT
CDR3: CASSLSGGRAFF
J: TRBJ1-1
V: TRBV12-3/TRBV12-4
size: .
D: .

DNA: TGTGCCAGCAGCTTGGATTGGACAGGGATCGAGCAGTACTTC
CDR3: CASSLDWTGIEQYF
J: TRBJ2-7
V: TRBV5-8
size: few
D: TRBD1

DNA: TGTGCCAGCAGGGCCGGGACAGGGCCGGGCACTGAAGCTTTCTTT
CDR3: CASRAGTGPGTEAFF
J: TRBJ1-1
V: TRBV6-4
size: .
D: TRBD1